The clone carrying this T cell receptor (beta chain) is hyperexpanded by share. Each TRB amplification used roughly 230-550 ng of genomic DNA from blood. Germline CDR1 reads SGHAT; CDR2 reads FQDESV (reference sequence). CDR3 length: 12 residues. Trimming took 3 bases from V and 5 from J, leaving 4 bases between them. This entry comes from a study of T and B cells in COVID-19 patients. BIOMED2 TRB-A/B primer pools were used in multiplex TRB PCR. TCRdb re-derived calls from the multiplex PCR reads in MiXCR, one entry per CDR3 protein. This sample yields 600 or so distinct CDR3 sequences, of which about a fifth are seen a single time; approximately 35% belongs to the top ten.

This TCR was sampled from a human donor with active COVID-19. The genes are TRBV11-1 and TRBJ2-2; D remains ambiguous. The specimen sequenced was blood. CDR3 in amino acids: CASSFTTGELFF. The CDR3 nucleotides read TGTGCCAGCAGCTTTACGACCGGGGAGCTGTTTTTT. Complete variable domain (other parts from reference TRBV11-1 and TRBJ2-2): EAEVAQSPRYKITEKSQAVAFWCDPISGHATLYWYRQILGQGPELLVQFQDESVVDDSQLPKDRFSAERLKGVDSTLKIQPAELGDSAMYLCASSFTTGELFFGEGSRLTVL.